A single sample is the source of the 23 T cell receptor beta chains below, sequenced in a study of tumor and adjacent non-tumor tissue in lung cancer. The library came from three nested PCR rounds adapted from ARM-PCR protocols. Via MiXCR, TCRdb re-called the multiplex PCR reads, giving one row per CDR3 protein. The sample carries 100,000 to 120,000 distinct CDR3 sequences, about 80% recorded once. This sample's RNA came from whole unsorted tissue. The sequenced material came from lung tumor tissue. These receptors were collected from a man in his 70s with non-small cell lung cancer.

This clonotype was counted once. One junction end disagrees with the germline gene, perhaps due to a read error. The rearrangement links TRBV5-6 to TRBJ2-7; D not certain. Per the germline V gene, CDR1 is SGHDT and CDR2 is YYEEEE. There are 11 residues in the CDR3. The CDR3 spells CASTGPYELHF. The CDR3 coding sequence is TGTGCCAGCACCGGACCCTACGAGCTGCACTTC.

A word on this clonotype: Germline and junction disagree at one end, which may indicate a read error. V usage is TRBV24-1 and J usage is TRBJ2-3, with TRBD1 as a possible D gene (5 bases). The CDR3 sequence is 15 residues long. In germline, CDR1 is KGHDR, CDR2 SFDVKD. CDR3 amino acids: CDTSDQSHGAYTQYF. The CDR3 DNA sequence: TGTGACACCAGTGACCAGTCACATGGGGCATATACGCAGTATTTT.

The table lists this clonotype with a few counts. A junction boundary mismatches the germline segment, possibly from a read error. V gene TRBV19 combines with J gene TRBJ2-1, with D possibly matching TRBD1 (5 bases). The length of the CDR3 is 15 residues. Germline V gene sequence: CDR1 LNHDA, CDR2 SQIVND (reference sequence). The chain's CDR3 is CVSSSRVTAYNEQFF. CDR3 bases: TGTGTCAGTAGTAGCAGGGTGACAGCATACAATGAGCAGTTCTTC. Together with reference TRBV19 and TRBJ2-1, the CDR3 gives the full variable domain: DGGITQSPKYLFRKEGQNVTLSCEQNLNHDAMYWYRQDPGQGLRLIYYSQIVNDFQKGDIAEGYSVSREKKESFPLTVTSAQKNPTAFYLCVSSSRVTAYNEQFFGPGTRLTVL.

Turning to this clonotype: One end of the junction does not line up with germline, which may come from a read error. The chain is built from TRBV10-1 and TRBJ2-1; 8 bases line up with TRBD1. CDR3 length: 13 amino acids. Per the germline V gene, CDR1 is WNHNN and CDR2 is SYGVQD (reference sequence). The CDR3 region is CASIEGQEPEQFF. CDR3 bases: TGCGCCAGCATTGAGGGACAGGAACCTGAGCAGTTCTTC.

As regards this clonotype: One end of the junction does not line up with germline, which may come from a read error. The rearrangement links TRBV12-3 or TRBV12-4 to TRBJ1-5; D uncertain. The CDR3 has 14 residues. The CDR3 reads CASTDGGFIQPQHF. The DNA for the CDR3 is TGTGCCAGCACCGATGGAGGATTCATTCAGCCCCAACATTTT.

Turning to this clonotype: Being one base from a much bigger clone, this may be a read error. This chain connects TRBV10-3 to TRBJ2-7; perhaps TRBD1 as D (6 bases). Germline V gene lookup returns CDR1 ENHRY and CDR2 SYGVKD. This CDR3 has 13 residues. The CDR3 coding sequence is TGTGTCATCAGCGAGAACAGGGAATTAGGGCAGTACTTC. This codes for CVISENRELGQYF.

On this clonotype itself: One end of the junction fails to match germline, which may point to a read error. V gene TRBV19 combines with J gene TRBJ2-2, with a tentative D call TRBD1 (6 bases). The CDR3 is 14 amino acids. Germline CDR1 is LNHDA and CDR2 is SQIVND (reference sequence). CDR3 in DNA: TGTGCCTGTCAGAGAACCACAGGGCTCAGGGAGCTGTTTTTC. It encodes CACQRTTGLRELFF.

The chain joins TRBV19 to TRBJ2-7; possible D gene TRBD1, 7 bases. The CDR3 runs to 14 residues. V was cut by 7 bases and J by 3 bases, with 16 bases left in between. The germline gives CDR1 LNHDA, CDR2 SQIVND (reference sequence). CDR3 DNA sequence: TGTGCCAGTATCCAGACAGGGACTCTCTACGAGCAGTACTTC. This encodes CASIQTGTLYEQYF.

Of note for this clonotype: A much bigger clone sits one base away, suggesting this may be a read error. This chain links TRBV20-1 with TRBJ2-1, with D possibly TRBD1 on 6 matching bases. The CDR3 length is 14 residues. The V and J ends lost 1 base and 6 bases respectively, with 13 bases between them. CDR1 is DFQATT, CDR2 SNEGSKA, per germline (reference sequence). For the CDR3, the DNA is TGCAGTGCTAGAGCGGGACAATCCATCAATGAGCAGTTCTTC. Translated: CSARAGQSINEQFF.

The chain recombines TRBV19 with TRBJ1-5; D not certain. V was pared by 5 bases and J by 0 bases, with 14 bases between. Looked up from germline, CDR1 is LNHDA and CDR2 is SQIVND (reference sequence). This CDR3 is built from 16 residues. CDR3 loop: CASSSAPGLSNQPQHF. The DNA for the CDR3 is TGTGCCAGTAGTTCCGCTCCGGGTCTTAGCAATCAGCCCCAGCATTTT.

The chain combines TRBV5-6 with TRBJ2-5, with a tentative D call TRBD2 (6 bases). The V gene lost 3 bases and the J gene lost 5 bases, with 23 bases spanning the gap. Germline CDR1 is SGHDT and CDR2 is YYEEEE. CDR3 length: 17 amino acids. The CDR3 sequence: CASSSVGDPGVQETQYF. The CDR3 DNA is TGTGCCAGCAGCTCGGTGGGGGATCCGGGAGTGCAGGAGACCCAGTACTTC.

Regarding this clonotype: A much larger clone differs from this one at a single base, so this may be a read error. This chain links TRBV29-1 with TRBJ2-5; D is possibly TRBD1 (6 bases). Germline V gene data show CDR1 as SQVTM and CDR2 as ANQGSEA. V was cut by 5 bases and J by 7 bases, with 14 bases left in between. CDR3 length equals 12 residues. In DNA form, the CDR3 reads TGCAGCGTTTCGACAGGCTCCCTGACCCAGTACTTC. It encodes CSVSTGSLTQYF.

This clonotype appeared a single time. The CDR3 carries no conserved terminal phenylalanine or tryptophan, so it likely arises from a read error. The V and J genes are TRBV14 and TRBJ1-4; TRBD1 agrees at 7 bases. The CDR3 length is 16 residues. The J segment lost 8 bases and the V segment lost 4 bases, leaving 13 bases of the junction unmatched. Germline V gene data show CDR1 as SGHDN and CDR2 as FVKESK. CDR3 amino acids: CASSRPRGDNGEKLFY. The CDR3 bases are TGTGCCAGCAGCCGTCCCAGGGGGGATAACGGCGAAAAACTGTTTTAT.

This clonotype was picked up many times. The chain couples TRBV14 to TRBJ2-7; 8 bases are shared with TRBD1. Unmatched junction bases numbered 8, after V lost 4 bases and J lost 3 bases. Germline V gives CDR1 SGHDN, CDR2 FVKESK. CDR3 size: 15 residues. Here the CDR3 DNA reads TGTGCCAGCAGCCCCTGGACAGGGACGATCTACGAGCAGTACTTC. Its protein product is CASSPWTGTIYEQYF.

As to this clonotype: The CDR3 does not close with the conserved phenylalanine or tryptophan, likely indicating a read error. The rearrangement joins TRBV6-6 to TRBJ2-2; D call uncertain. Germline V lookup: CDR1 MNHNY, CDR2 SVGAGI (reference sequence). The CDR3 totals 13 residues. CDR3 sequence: CALRIPNTRELFY. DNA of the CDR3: TGTGCCTTGAGAATCCCAAACACCAGGGAGCTGTTTTAT.

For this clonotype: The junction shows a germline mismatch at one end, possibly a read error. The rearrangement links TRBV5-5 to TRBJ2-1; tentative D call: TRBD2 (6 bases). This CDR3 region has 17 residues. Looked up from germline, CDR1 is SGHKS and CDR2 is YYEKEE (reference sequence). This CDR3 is CASSLIELAASGSEQFF. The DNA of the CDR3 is TGTGCCAGCAGCTTGATCGAGCTGGCGGCTTCCGGGAGTGAGCAGTTTTTC.

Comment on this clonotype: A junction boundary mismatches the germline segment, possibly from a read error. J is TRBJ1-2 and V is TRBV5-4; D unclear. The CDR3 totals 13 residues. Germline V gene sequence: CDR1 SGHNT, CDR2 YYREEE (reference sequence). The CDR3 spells CASSLVSSYSYTF. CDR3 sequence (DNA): TGTGCCAGCAGTTTGGTCAGTAGCTATAGCTACACCTTT.

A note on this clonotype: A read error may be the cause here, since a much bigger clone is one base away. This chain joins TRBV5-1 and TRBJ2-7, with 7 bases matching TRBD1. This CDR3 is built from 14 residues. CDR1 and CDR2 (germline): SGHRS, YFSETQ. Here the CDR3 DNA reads TGCGCCAGCAGCTTGGGAGGGGGCCGCTACAAGCAGTACTTC. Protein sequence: CASSLGGGRYKQYF.

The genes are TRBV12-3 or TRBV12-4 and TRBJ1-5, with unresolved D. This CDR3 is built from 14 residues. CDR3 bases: TGTGTCAGTAGTTTGGCAACAACCAATCAGCCCCAGCATTTT. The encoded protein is CVSSLATTNQPQHF.

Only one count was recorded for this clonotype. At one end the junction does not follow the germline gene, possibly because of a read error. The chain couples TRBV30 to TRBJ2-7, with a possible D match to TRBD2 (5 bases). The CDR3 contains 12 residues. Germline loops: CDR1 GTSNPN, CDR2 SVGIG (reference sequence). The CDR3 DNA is TGTGGCTGGAACAATGAGGGAACCGAGCAGTACTTC. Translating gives CGWNNEGTEQYF.

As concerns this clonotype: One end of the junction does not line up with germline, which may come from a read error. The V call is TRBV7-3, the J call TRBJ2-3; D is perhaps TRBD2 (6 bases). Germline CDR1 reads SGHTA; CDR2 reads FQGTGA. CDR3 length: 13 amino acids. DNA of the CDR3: TGTGCCAGCATCTTAACGGGAGTGGATAAGCAGTATTTT. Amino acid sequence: CASILTGVDKQYF.

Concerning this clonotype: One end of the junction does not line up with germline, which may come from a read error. The CDR3: CIVEDWLTGSEQYF. The CDR3 DNA reads TGCATCGTTGAAGATTGGCTGACAGGGAGCGAGCAGTACTTC. J is TRBJ2-7 and V is TRBV29-1, with TRBD1 matching 7 bases. Germline CDR1 is SQVTM and CDR2 is ANQGSEA. The length of the CDR3 is 14 residues.

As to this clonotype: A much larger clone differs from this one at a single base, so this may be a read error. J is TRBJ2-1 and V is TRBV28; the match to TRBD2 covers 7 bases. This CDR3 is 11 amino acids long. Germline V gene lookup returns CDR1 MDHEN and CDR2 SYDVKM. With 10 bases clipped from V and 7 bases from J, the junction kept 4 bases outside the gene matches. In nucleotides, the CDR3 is TGTGCCAACAACGGGAGGAATGAGCAGTTCTTC. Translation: CANNGRNEQFF.